Listed below are T cell receptor beta chains from one sample, sequenced in a study of cytomegalovirus exposure and HLA in healthy donors. Produced via immunoSEQ multiplex PCR; TCRdb's table is partial and in-frame only. The repertoire holds roughly 180,000 clones, around 77% seen once, with approximately 2% in the top ten. The sample taken for sequencing was PBMCs. These receptors were obtained from a woman in her 30s in good health and CMV-seronegative. Both conserved end residues are part of each CDR3. The order of the fields is CDR3 protein, J gene, V gene.

CATSRNRGGTDTQYF | TRBJ2-3 | TRBV15
CASSLRWGGPDTEAFF | TRBJ1-1 | TRBV5-1
CSASTGRSEAFF | TRBJ1-1 | TRBV29-1
CAISGRDRKNEKLFF | TRBJ1-4 | TRBV10-3
CASSLPGQGVYGYTF | TRBJ1-2 | TRBV5-4
CASSPGTGDYEQYF | TRBJ2-7 | TRBV18
CAWSVLRTVSSYNSPLHF | TRBJ1-6 | TRBV30
CASSQLRNSPLHF | TRBJ1-6 | TRBV25-1
CASSASTGIGNQPQHF | TRBJ1-5 | TRBV6-1
CASSFTQGAATDEQYF | TRBJ2-7 | TRBV18
CATRAPASAYEQYF | TRBJ2-7 | TRBV6-6
CASSLAEQGRETQYF | TRBJ2-5 | TRBV5-1
CASSLKVTGANTEAFF | TRBJ1-1 | TRBV18
CASSPLGGSSTDTQYF | TRBJ2-3 | TRBV7-2
CASSLGNMNTEAFF | TRBJ1-1 | TRBV11-3
CASSQIGQGSTEAFF | TRBJ1-1 | TRBV4-1
CASPSGTGGYGNTEAFF | TRBJ1-1 | TRBV5-4
CASGPFVRRLTGGTNYGYTF | TRBJ1-2 | TRBV12-5
CASSSSDRGNNSPLHF | TRBJ1-6 | TRBV6-6
CASSERRGGTEAFF | TRBJ1-1 | TRBV2
CASSPSGEPQHF | TRBJ1-5 | TRBV18
CASTQGKNTGELFF | TRBJ2-2 | TRBV7-6
CATSRDRQPQHF | TRBJ1-5 | TRBV15
CASGTGQGANEQYF | TRBJ2-7 | TRBV19
CASSLAAGSGNTIYF | TRBJ1-3 | TRBV5-1
CASSGRDRGLNTEAFF | TRBJ1-1 | TRBV4-1
CASSQDSQGPQHF | TRBJ1-5 | TRBV4-3
CASSPDRGDTGELFF | TRBJ2-2 | TRBV5-4
CASSPIIGTSGVVETQYF | TRBJ2-5 | TRBV14
CASSPRSLYTPYEQYF | TRBJ2-7 | TRBV4-2
CASSLAVNTGELFF | TRBJ2-2 | TRBV7-9
CASSPRQGLSYNSPLHF | TRBJ1-6 | TRBV13
CASSKRTRTGGGSDYGYTF | TRBJ1-2 | TRBV21-1
CASTQTVGQGADTQYF | TRBJ2-3 | TRBV5-1
CSVEEGVAAQYF | TRBJ2-5 | TRBV29-1
CATAGQSYEQYF | TRBJ2-7 | TRBV10-1
CAWDLARSNEQYF | TRBJ2-7 | TRBV30
CASSQEWQVSYEQYF | TRBJ2-7 | TRBV14
CASIRQGQDYGYTF | TRBJ1-2 | TRBV6-1
CASSGTGVYEKLFF | TRBJ1-4 | TRBV2
CASSRLAGGVRHTQYF | TRBJ2-3 | TRBV5-1
CASFPQGAWTEAFF | TRBJ1-1 | TRBV12-5
CASSQGDSGLSEQYF | TRBJ2-7 | TRBV4-1
CASSPRGGNTGELFF | TRBJ2-2 | TRBV11-3
CAWSVFSRSGNTIYF | TRBJ1-3 | TRBV30
CAWSLGVLDEKLFF | TRBJ1-4 | TRBV30
CASTTGKNTQYF | TRBJ2-3 | TRBV10-2
CASSLQGSTDTQYF | TRBJ2-3 | TRBV7-2